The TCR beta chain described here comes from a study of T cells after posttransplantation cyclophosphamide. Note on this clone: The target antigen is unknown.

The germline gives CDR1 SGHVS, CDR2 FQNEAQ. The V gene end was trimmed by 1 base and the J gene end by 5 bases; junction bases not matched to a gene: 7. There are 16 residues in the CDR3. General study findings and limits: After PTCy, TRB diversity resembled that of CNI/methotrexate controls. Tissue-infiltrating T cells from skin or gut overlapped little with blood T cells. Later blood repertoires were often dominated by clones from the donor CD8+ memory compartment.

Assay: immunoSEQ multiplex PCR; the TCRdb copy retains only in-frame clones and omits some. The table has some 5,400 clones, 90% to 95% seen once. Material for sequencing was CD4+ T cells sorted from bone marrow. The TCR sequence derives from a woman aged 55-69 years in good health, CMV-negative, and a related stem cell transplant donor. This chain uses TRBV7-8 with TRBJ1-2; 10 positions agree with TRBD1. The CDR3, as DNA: TGTGCCAGCAGCTTAGAGCGGGACAGGGGAGGATATGGCTACACCTTC. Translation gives CASSLERDRGGYGYTF. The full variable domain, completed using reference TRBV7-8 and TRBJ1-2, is GAGVSQSPRYKVAKRGQDVALRCDPISGHVSLFWYQQALGQGPEFLTYFQNEAQLDKSGLPSDRFFAERPEGSVSTLKIQRTQQEDSAVYLCASSLERDRGGYGYTFGSGTRLTVV.